Shown below are 30 T cell receptor beta chains from a single sample sequenced in a study of a mutant IDH1 vaccine in newly diagnosed glioma. No antigens are known for them. Time point described: week 23, last vaccination. Every single dose of the vaccine, 300 ug of mutant IDH1 20-mer peptide, came with topical imiquimod. Profiling relied on immunoSEQ multiplex PCR, and the TCRdb table lists in-frame clones only, not all of them. The repertoire holds approximately 45,000 clones, with approximately 90% as singletons. The source material was PBMCs, sampled from a glioma patient whose treatment included an IDH1 peptide vaccine. The receptor set was obtained from a man between 45 and 60 years old with glioma.

The genes are TRBV7-2 and TRBJ2-5; 9 bases line up with TRBD2. The CDR3 has 16 amino acids. The V gene's germline CDR1 is SGHTA and CDR2 FQGNSA. V lost 2 bases to trimming and J lost 9 bases; unmatched junction nucleotides: 13. CDR3 sequence (DNA): TGTGCCAGCAGCTTATATGCTAGCGGGGTGAGTTCGCCCCAGTACTTC. Its protein product is CASSLYASGVSSPQYF.

The chain employs TRBV27 and TRBJ2-7; D possibly corresponds to TRBD2 (6 bases). The CDR3 is 15 amino acids. V was cut by 5 bases and J by 3 bases, with 17 bases left in between. From germline, CDR1 is MNHEY and CDR2 SMNVEV (reference sequence). The CDR3 region has the DNA TGTGCCAGCAGTCCCCTGAGGGAGGAAGTCTACGAGCAGTACTTC. This translates into CASSPLREEVYEQYF.

The chain joins TRBV10-1 to TRBJ1-4; possibly TRBD1 for D (6 bases). Germline CDR1 is WNHNN and CDR2 is SYGVQD (reference sequence). The V end lost 3 bases, the J end lost 1 base, and 9 bases lay between the germline ends. The CDR3 is 15 residues long. CDR3 nucleotide sequence: TGCGCCAGCAGTGACGGGGGACAAACTAATGAAAAACTGTTTTTT. It encodes CASSDGGQTNEKLFF.

This sequence joins TRBV19 and TRBJ1-1; TRBD1 is a possible D gene (5 bases). V lost 6 bases to trimming and J lost 1 base, with 15 bases between them. The V gene's germline CDR1 is LNHDA and CDR2 SQIVND (reference sequence). The CDR3 is 15 amino acids. CDR3 loop: CASRESVGTNTEAFF. CDR3 in DNA: TGTGCCAGTAGGGAATCCGTAGGGACGAACACTGAAGCTTTCTTT.

The V and J genes are TRBV6-5 and TRBJ2-5; 13 nucleotides match TRBD2. Looked up from germline, CDR1 is MNHEY and CDR2 is SVGAGI. Trimming removed 0 bases from V and 5 bases from J; junction bases left unmatched: 3. CDR3 size: 16 residues. The CDR3 DNA follows: TGTGCCAGCAGTTACTCGAAACTAGCGGGAGGGGAGACCCAGTACTTC. Translated: CASSYSKLAGGETQYF.

The rearrangement joins TRBV6-1 to TRBJ1-5; D is uncertain. The CDR3 is 13 amino acids. The V and J ends lost 6 bases and 2 bases respectively, with 8 bases between them. CDR1 and CDR2 (germline): MNHNS, SASEGT. CDR3 loop: CASRITGNQPQHF. The CDR3 nucleotides are TGTGCCAGCAGAATCACCGGCAATCAGCCCCAGCATTTT.

V gene TRBV5-1 combines with J gene TRBJ1-2; D possibly corresponds to TRBD1 (5 bases). Germline CDR1 SGHRS, CDR2 YFSETQ. V was clipped by 4 bases and J by 6 bases, with 16 bases between them. The CDR3 has 14 amino acids. CDR3 nucleotides: TGCGCCAGCAGCCACCGGGGGATAATAGATGGCTACACCTTC. Translating it yields CASSHRGIIDGYTF.

V gene TRBV7-2 combines with J gene TRBJ2-7; no clear D gene. The CDR3 consists of 12 residues. The V gene lost 5 bases and the J gene lost 3 bases, with 8 bases spanning the gap. Germline V gene lookup returns CDR1 SGHTA and CDR2 FQGNSA. Here the CDR3 reads CASSRSNYEQYF. Written as DNA, the CDR3 is TGTGCCAGCAGCCGGAGTAACTACGAGCAGTACTTC. The full variable domain, rest sourced from reference TRBV7-2 and TRBJ2-7, is GAGVSQSPSNKVTEKGKDVELRCDPISGHTALYWYRQSLGQGLEFLIYFQGNSAPDKSGLPSDRFSAERTGGSVSTLTIQRTQQEDSAVYLCASSRSNYEQYFGPGTRLTVT.

The chain links TRBV4-3 to TRBJ2-2; 12 bases align to TRBD2. CDR3 length: 16 amino acids. Germline CDR1 reads LGHNA; CDR2 reads YSLEER. J gave up 4 bases and V 4 bases, and 4 bases lay outside the gene matches. The CDR3 reads CASSRGTSGLTGELFF. The CDR3 DNA sequence: TGCGCCAGCAGCCGAGGGACTAGCGGGCTCACCGGGGAGCTGTTTTTT.

The chain couples TRBV5-1 to TRBJ1-5; TRBD1 agrees at 8 bases. The CDR3 spans 15 residues. Germline V CDR1 and CDR2: SGHRS, YFSETQ. The ends lost 3 bases at V and 4 bases at J; junction bases unmatched: 6. CDR3 sequence: CASSSGQGANQPQHF. Written as DNA, the CDR3 is TGCGCCAGCAGCTCCGGACAGGGTGCTAATCAGCCCCAGCATTTT.

The genes are TRBV7-2 and TRBJ2-3; D gene unclear. V lost 1 base to trimming and J lost 3 bases, with 11 bases between them. This CDR3 has 15 amino acids. Germline V gene sequence: CDR1 SGHTA, CDR2 FQGNSA. The CDR3 DNA reads TGTGCCAGCAGCTTAGGAAGGTCTACAACAGATACGCAGTATTTT. Amino acids: CASSLGRSTTDTQYF.

The rearrangement uses TRBV7-2 and TRBJ1-2; tentative D call: TRBD1 (6 bases). V lost 4 bases and J lost 4, with 16 bases in between. Germline CDR1 SGHTA, CDR2 FQGNSA. This CDR3 is 15 amino acids long. The CDR3 DNA sequence: TGTGCCAGCAGCTCCCGCGGCGGGGACACCTATGGCTACACCTTC. Translation: CASSSRGGDTYGYTF.

V gene TRBV5-6 combines with J gene TRBJ1-1; 7 nucleotides line up with TRBD1. The length of the CDR3 is 13 residues. Germline lookup yields CDR1 SGHDT and CDR2 YYEEEE. Trimming at V came to 4 bases and at J to 5 bases, leaving 5 bases not matched to a gene. The CDR3 loop reads CASSPAGGTEAFF. The CDR3 DNA reads as TGTGCCAGCAGCCCGGCAGGGGGGACTGAAGCTTTCTTT.

The genes are TRBV6-1 and TRBJ1-3; D ambiguous. CDR3 length: 15 residues. The germline gives CDR1 MNHNS, CDR2 SASEGT. V gave up 6 bases and J gave up 0 bases, with 12 bases separating them. The CDR3, as DNA: TGTGCCAGCAGCACAAACACGCGCTCTGGAAACACCATATATTTT. Amino acids: CASSTNTRSGNTIYF.

The genes are TRBV6-6 and TRBJ2-7; D might be TRBD2 (5 bases). Germline V lookup: CDR1 MNHNY, CDR2 SVGAGI (reference sequence). The ends were cut back, 4 bases at V and 0 bases at J, with 16 bases in the middle. The CDR3 covers 16 residues. The DNA of the CDR3 is TGTGCCAGCAGTTTCCTGAGCGGAGAATACTCCTACGAGCAGTACTTC. Its translation: CASSFLSGEYSYEQYF.

V and J are TRBV20-1 and TRBJ2-1; unclear D gene. V was pared by 5 bases and J by 14 bases, with 13 bases between. The CDR3 is 10 residues long. Germline assignment: CDR1 DFQATT and CDR2 SNEGSKA (reference sequence). This chain's CDR3 is CSARSRVEFF. The DNA of the CDR3 is TGCAGTGCTCGGAGTCGAGTAGAGTTCTTC.

The J gene is TRBJ2-3, the V gene TRBV7-2; 11 positions agree with TRBD2. The V gene end was trimmed by 5 bases and the J gene end by 5 bases; junction bases not matched to a gene: 9. This CDR3 contains 16 residues. Germline assignment: CDR1 SGHTA and CDR2 FQGNSA. The CDR3 DNA reads TGTGCCAGCAGCAAGACTAGCGGGGCAGGTTTAGATACGCAGTATTTT. This sequence encodes CASSKTSGAGLDTQYF.

This chain links TRBV5-1 with TRBJ2-3; 7 bases agree with TRBD2. With V trimmed by 4 bases and J by 2 bases, 13 bases remained unmatched. Looked up from germline, CDR1 is SGHRS and CDR2 is YFSETQ. The CDR3 has 17 amino acids. The CDR3 spells CASSRKRQRELTDTQYF. CDR3 DNA sequence: TGCGCCAGCAGCCGAAAGAGACAGCGGGAACTCACAGATACGCAGTATTTT.

The rearrangement uses TRBV28 and TRBJ1-2, with 8 nucleotides matching TRBD1. This CDR3 comprises 16 residues. Germline trimming cut 5 bases from V and 13 bases from J; bases unmatched to any gene: 21. CDR1 is MDHEN, CDR2 SYDVKM, per germline. CDR3 DNA: TGTGCCAGCAGTCCACAACTTACAGGGGGAGCGCTAGGCGCCACCTTC. This sequence encodes CASSPQLTGGALGATF.

This clone was seen a single time. This chain connects TRBV7-9 to TRBJ2-3; D unresolved. Germline CDR1 reads SEHNR; CDR2 reads FQNEAQ (reference sequence). This CDR3 is built from 11 residues. V lost 11 bases to trimming and J lost 2 bases, with 8 bases between them. CDR3 amino acids: CASSVTDTQYF. CDR3 sequence (DNA): TGTGCCTCCTCGGTCACAGATACGCAGTATTTT.

V gene TRBV13 combines with J gene TRBJ2-3; no clear D. The CDR3 is 12 residues long. Germline CDR1 and CDR2: PRHDT and FYEKMQ (reference sequence). Trimming stripped 5 bases from V and 5 bases from J, with 8 bases between. The CDR3 spells CASSRQQDTQYF. Written as DNA, the CDR3 is TGTGCCAGCAGCCGACAACAAGATACGCAGTATTTT.

The chain combines TRBV7-8 with TRBJ1-5, with a possible D match to TRBD1 (5 bases). CDR1 SGHVS and CDR2 FQNEAQ come from the germline V gene. This CDR3 spans 13 amino acids. The V gene lost 5 bases and the J gene lost 6 bases, with 11 bases spanning the gap. The CDR3 DNA reads TGTGCCAGCAGCCTAAGCAGGGTTCAGCCCCAGCATTTT. As protein: CASSLSRVQPQHF.

The chain recombines TRBV14 with TRBJ2-7, with 7 nucleotides matching TRBD1. J was trimmed by 2 bases and V by 4 bases; bases with no gene match: 11. There are 16 residues in the CDR3. Germline lookup yields CDR1 SGHDN and CDR2 FVKESK. DNA of the CDR3: TGTGCCAGCAGCCCCCGCCCTTCAGACAGGGCCTACGAGCAGTACTTC. Its translation is CASSPRPSDRAYEQYF.

The chain uses TRBV6-6 and TRBJ2-7; 8 bases map to TRBD2. This CDR3 comprises 15 residues. CDR1 is MNHNY and CDR2 is SVGAGI in the germline V gene (reference sequence). The J segment lost 6 bases and the V segment lost 5 bases, leaving 12 bases of the junction unmatched. CDR3 protein: CASSQAGLERGEQYF. The CDR3 nucleotides are TGTGCCAGCAGTCAAGCGGGACTAGAACGGGGCGAGCAGTACTTC.

CDR3 sequence: CASSSGPRDREETQYF. As DNA, the CDR3 is TGTGCCAGCAGCTCGGGGCCCAGGGACAGAGAAGAGACCCAGTACTTC. The chain links TRBV7-9 to TRBJ2-5, with 7 bases that match TRBD1. Germline V CDR1 and CDR2: SEHNR, FQNEAQ (reference sequence). J was trimmed by 3 bases and V by 4 bases; bases with no gene match: 11. CDR3 length: 16 residues. Variable domain in full (rest from reference TRBV7-9 and TRBJ2-5): DTGVSQNPRHKITKRGQNVTFRCDPISEHNRLYWYRQTLGQGPEFLTYFQNEAQLEKSRLLSDRFSAERPKGSFSTLEIQRTEQGDSAMYLCASSSGPRDREETQYFGPGTRLLVL.

This rearrangement joins TRBV11-2 to TRBJ1-1; the D is unclear. The CDR3 spans 13 residues. The germline CDR1 and CDR2 sequences are SGHAT and FQNNGV. Trimming left V 1 base short and J 11 bases short, with 14 bases between. CDR3 in DNA: TGTGCCAGCAGCTTAGTCGCCCGGGAACGTGCTTTCTTT. Translating it yields CASSLVARERAFF.

The chain employs TRBV27 and TRBJ2-7; 7 bases align to TRBD1. This CDR3 has 14 residues. The ends lost 4 bases at V and 1 base at J; junction bases unmatched: 4. Germline loops: CDR1 MNHEY, CDR2 SMNVEV (reference sequence). The CDR3 is CASSWLRGSYEQYF. The CDR3 DNA reads TGTGCCAGCAGTTGGCTCAGGGGGTCCTACGAGCAGTACTTC.

V gene TRBV6-1 combines with J gene TRBJ1-6; maybe TRBD1 (6 bases). Germline values: CDR1 MNHNS, CDR2 SASEGT. Trimming removed 4 bases at V and 5 bases at J, with 9 bases between. The CDR3 spans 14 residues. In DNA, the CDR3 is TGTGCCAGCAGTGCGGGACAAGATAATTCACCCCTCCACTTT. Translating gives CASSAGQDNSPLHF.

This clone was seen a single time. J is TRBJ2-7 and V is TRBV7-2, with 7 positions matching TRBD1. V shed 6 bases and J 2 bases; nucleotides not matched to a gene: 7. Germline V gene sequence: CDR1 SGHTA, CDR2 FQGNSA. This CDR3 region has 14 residues. The CDR3 loop is CASRTRDSPYEQYF. CDR3 nucleotides: TGTGCCAGCAGGACAAGGGACAGTCCCTACGAGCAGTACTTC.

By share, this clone ranks as medium-sized. The CDR3 bases are TGTGCCAGCAGCCAGACAGGTCTCTATGGCTACACCTTC. Its protein is CASSQTGLYGYTF. The chain has TRBV16 and TRBJ1-2, with D possibly TRBD1 on 6 matching bases. Deletions cut 3 bases from V and 4 bases from J, with 9 bases between. Germline V CDR1 and CDR2: KGHSY, FQNENV. The CDR3 contains 13 residues.